A selection of T cell receptor beta chains follows, all from one sample in a study of T-cell reconstitution after alpha-beta-depleted transplantation in children. From the PCR reads, TCRdb called clonotypes with MiXCR, one entry per CDR3 protein. The sample holds around 130,000 distinct CDR3 sequences, about 9.6% seen once. The specimen comprised PBMCs, mostly from graft donor cells, sampled 180 days after TCRalphabeta/CD19-depleted stem cell transplant. Every receptor here comes from a girl under three years old who had a stem cell transplant for combined immunodeficiency, so the T cells may come from the graft donor. The CDR3 runs from the conserved cysteine through the conserved F or W. D genes are given only for firm matches. Size tells how often a clone was seen (once, few, many) or the class of an expanded clone, and some rows leave it out.

CDR3: CASSQEGELKLAGYTF
DNA: TGCGCCAGCAGCCAAGAAGGGGAACTCAAGCTCGCAGGCTACACCTTC
size: few
J: TRBJ1-2
D: -
V: TRBV4-3

CDR3: CASRGGTHTDTQYF
DNA: TGTGCCAGCAGGGGGGGCACCCACACAGATACGCAGTATTTT
size: -
J: TRBJ2-3
D: -
V: TRBV12-3/TRBV12-4

CDR3: CASSLDGNTIYF
DNA: TGTGCCAGCAGCCTCGATGGAAACACCATATATTTT
size: -
J: TRBJ1-3
D: -
V: TRBV12-3/TRBV12-4

CDR3: CSAKPGGNTEAFF
DNA: TGCAGTGCTAAGCCAGGGGGCAACACTGAAGCTTTCTTT
size: few
J: TRBJ1-1
D: TRBD1
V: TRBV20-1

CDR3: CASTPRGFHYEQYF
DNA: TGTGCCAGCACACCTAGGGGTTTCCATTACGAGCAGTACTTC
size: few
J: TRBJ2-7
D: -
V: TRBV2

CDR3: CASSLVPAANTEAFF
DNA: TGTGCCAGCAGCTTGGTTCCGGCCGCGAACACTGAAGCTTTCTTT
size: -
J: TRBJ1-1
D: -
V: TRBV5-5

CDR3: CASRFTSGSSSYNEQFF
DNA: TGTGCCAGCAGATTCACTAGCGGGTCCAGCTCCTACAATGAGCAGTTCTTC
size: -
J: TRBJ2-1
D: TRBD2
V: TRBV6-5

CDR3: CSARDRKPSYEQYF
DNA: TGCAGTGCTAGAGACAGGAAACCGTCCTACGAGCAGTACTTC
size: -
J: TRBJ2-7
D: -
V: TRBV20-1

CDR3: CASSLTGVDTEAFF
DNA: TGTGCCAGCAGCTTGACAGGGGTAGACACTGAAGCTTTCTTT
size: -
J: TRBJ1-1
D: TRBD1
V: TRBV7-2

CDR3: CASSPFPTGTGELFF
DNA: TGCGCCAGCAGCCCCTTTCCGACAGGGACCGGGGAGCTGTTTTTT
size: many
J: TRBJ2-2
D: TRBD1
V: TRBV4-1

CDR3: CASSLSLNYGYTF
DNA: TGTGCCAGCAGCTTATCCCTGAACTATGGCTACACCTTC
size: -
J: TRBJ1-2
D: -
V: TRBV13

CDR3: CSAMGYPSGRAYNEQFF
DNA: TGCAGCGCAATGGGCTACCCTAGCGGGAGGGCGTATAATGAGCAGTTCTTC
size: -
J: TRBJ2-1
D: TRBD2
V: TRBV29-1

CDR3: CSATQGLAGGRVETQYF
DNA: TGCAGTGCTACACAGGGACTAGCGGGAGGGCGGGTAGAGACCCAGTACTTC
size: few
J: TRBJ2-5
D: TRBD2
V: TRBV20-1

CDR3: CASSVDGGYEQYF
DNA: TGTGCCAGCAGCGTAGACGGGGGCTACGAGCAGTACTTC
size: few
J: TRBJ2-7
D: -
V: TRBV9

CDR3: CASSLDARGGTDTQYF
DNA: TGTGCCAGCAGTTTAGATGCTCGCGGGGGCACAGATACGCAGTATTTT
size: many
J: TRBJ2-3
D: -
V: TRBV12-3/TRBV12-4

CDR3: CSAREGAGGYNEQFF
DNA: TGCAGTGCTAGAGAGGGAGCGGGGGGTTACAATGAGCAGTTCTTC
size: -
J: TRBJ2-1
D: TRBD2
V: TRBV20-1

CDR3: CSAAGLAGGTTDTQYF
DNA: TGCAGTGCTGCAGGACTAGCGGGAGGTACCACAGATACGCAGTATTTT
size: few
J: TRBJ2-3
D: TRBD2
V: TRBV20-1

CDR3: CASSLWISSYEQYF
DNA: TGCGCCAGCAGCTTGTGGATCAGCTCCTACGAGCAGTACTTC
size: many
J: TRBJ2-7
D: -
V: TRBV5-1

CDR3: CSALVGIQETQYF
DNA: TGCAGTGCTCTCGTTGGGATTCAAGAGACCCAGTACTTC
size: few
J: TRBJ2-5
D: -
V: TRBV20-1

CDR3: CASSQGQINEKLFF
DNA: TGCGCCAGCAGCCAAGGACAGATAAATGAAAAACTGTTTTTT
size: -
J: TRBJ1-4
D: -
V: TRBV4-3

CDR3: CSARDSRGLYEQYF
DNA: TGCAGTGCTAGAGATAGTCGGGGGCTCTACGAGCAGTACTTC
size: -
J: TRBJ2-7
D: -
V: TRBV20-1

CDR3: CATSETVSYTQYF
DNA: TGTGCCACCAGTGAGACTGTCTCCTATACGCAGTATTTT
size: few
J: TRBJ2-3
D: -
V: TRBV24-1

CDR3: CASSLEGPDTGELFF
DNA: TGTGCCAGCAGCTTAGAAGGGCCTGACACCGGGGAGCTGTTTTTT
size: few
J: TRBJ2-2
D: -
V: TRBV7-2

CDR3: CASSSTGVKTSGYGYTF
DNA: TGCGCCAGCAGCTCTACAGGGGTCAAAACCTCCGGCTATGGCTACACCTTC
size: -
J: TRBJ1-2
D: TRBD1
V: TRBV5-1

CDR3: CSARDGGSGLSYNEQFF
DNA: TGCAGTGCTAGAGATGGTGGTTCTGGTCTCTCCTACAATGAGCAGTTCTTC
size: -
J: TRBJ2-1
D: -
V: TRBV20-1

CDR3: CASSLGSSYHEQFF
DNA: TGTGCCAGCAGCTTGGGGAGCTCCTACCATGAGCAGTTCTTC
size: once
J: TRBJ2-1
D: -
V: TRBV5-6

CDR3: CAWSRSWTSGYEQYF
DNA: TGTGCCTGGAGTCGGTCCTGGACTAGCGGATACGAGCAGTACTTC
size: few
J: TRBJ2-7
D: TRBD2
V: TRBV30

CDR3: CASSPGQSSYYGYTF
DNA: TGTGCCAGCTCACCTGGACAGTCAAGCTACTATGGCTACACCTTC
size: -
J: TRBJ1-2
D: -
V: TRBV18

CDR3: CASSREVGTAYNEQFF
DNA: TGTGCCAGCAGTCGAGAAGTAGGGACAGCCTACAATGAGCAGTTCTTC
size: many
J: TRBJ2-1
D: TRBD1
V: TRBV7-2

CDR3: CASSLVESGELFF
DNA: TGTGCCAGCAGCTTAGTGGAGTCCGGGGAGCTGTTTTTT
size: many
J: TRBJ2-2
D: -
V: TRBV7-6

CDR3: CSAREAGPREKLFF
DNA: TGCAGTGCTAGAGAGGCGGGACCCAGGGAAAAACTGTTTTTT
size: few
J: TRBJ1-4
D: -
V: TRBV20-1

CDR3: CASSLRAKLNTGELFF
DNA: TGTGCCAGCAGCTTAAGGGCCAAACTGAACACCGGGGAGCTGTTTTTT
size: few
J: TRBJ2-2
D: -
V: TRBV7-2

CDR3: CSARDGTGVSNQPQHF
DNA: TGCAGTGCTAGAGATGGGACAGGGGTGAGCAATCAGCCCCAGCATTTT
size: -
J: TRBJ1-5
D: TRBD1
V: TRBV20-1

CDR3: CSVNRGTGATDTQYF
DNA: TGCAGCGTGAATAGAGGGACAGGGGCCACAGATACGCAGTATTTT
size: many
J: TRBJ2-3
D: TRBD1
V: TRBV29-1

CDR3: CASSCSGTGGSEQYF
DNA: TGTGCCAGCAGCTGCTCCGGGACAGGGGGCTCCGAGCAGTACTTC
size: many
J: TRBJ2-7
D: TRBD1
V: TRBV7-9

CDR3: CSVEVPAVSTDTQYF
DNA: TGCAGCGTTGAAGTGCCAGCGGTAAGCACAGATACGCAGTATTTT
size: -
J: TRBJ2-3
D: -
V: TRBV29-1

CDR3: CASSLWSGRADTQYF
DNA: TGTGCCAGCAGCCTATGGTCAGGGCGGGCAGATACGCAGTATTTT
size: -
J: TRBJ2-3
D: -
V: TRBV7-8

CDR3: CAISLRGISTDTQYF
DNA: TGTGCCATCAGTCTACGGGGGATAAGCACAGATACGCAGTATTTT
size: many
J: TRBJ2-3
D: -
V: TRBV10-3

CDR3: CASSLGLVTDTQYF
DNA: TGTGCCAGCAGCTTAGGCCTTGTCACAGATACGCAGTATTTT
size: many
J: TRBJ2-3
D: -
V: TRBV7-2

CDR3: CASSFHRQYEQYF
DNA: TGTGCCAGCAGTTTCCACAGACAGTACGAGCAGTACTTC
size: -
J: TRBJ2-7
D: -
V: TRBV12-3/TRBV12-4

CDR3: CSVEDLDRAQYF
DNA: TGCAGCGTTGAAGATCTCGACCGGGCGCAGTATTTT
size: once
J: TRBJ2-3
D: -
V: TRBV29-1

CDR3: CASSSRRTSGGHEETQYF
DNA: TGTGCCAGCAGTTCCCGTAGGACTAGCGGGGGCCATGAAGAGACCCAGTACTTC
size: -
J: TRBJ2-5
D: TRBD2
V: TRBV28

CDR3: CAISEPGTGANYGYTF
DNA: TGTGCCATCAGTGAACCCGGGACAGGAGCTAACTATGGCTACACCTTC
size: many
J: TRBJ1-2
D: TRBD1
V: TRBV10-3

CDR3: CASTIWWGEHNEQFF
DNA: TGTGCCAGCACCATTTGGTGGGGGGAGCACAATGAGCAGTTCTTC
size: few
J: TRBJ2-1
D: -
V: TRBV12-3/TRBV12-4

CDR3: CASSSQGTQPQHF
DNA: TGTGCCAGCAGCTCGCAGGGGACTCAGCCCCAGCATTTT
size: -
J: TRBJ1-5
D: -
V: TRBV7-8

CDR3: CASSAQGVNTEAFF
DNA: TGTGCCAGCAGCGCACAGGGGGTGAACACTGAAGCTTTCTTT
size: -
J: TRBJ1-1
D: TRBD1
V: TRBV11-2

CDR3: CASSPRTGLTGELFF
DNA: TGCGCCAGCAGCCCCAGGACAGGGCTCACCGGGGAGCTGTTTTTT
size: few
J: TRBJ2-2
D: TRBD1
V: TRBV5-1

CDR3: CASSPTKRVWELFF
DNA: TGTGCCAGCTCACCTACCAAGAGGGTTTGGGAGCTGTTTTTT
size: many
J: TRBJ2-2
D: -
V: TRBV18

CDR3: CASSLLAGGRKQETQYF
DNA: TGTGCCAGCAGCTTGTTAGCGGGAGGGCGCAAGCAGGAGACCCAGTACTTC
size: few
J: TRBJ2-5
D: TRBD2
V: TRBV5-6

CDR3: CASSALAGENTGELFF
DNA: TGTGCCAGCAGCGCCTTAGCGGGAGAGAACACCGGGGAGCTGTTTTTT
size: many
J: TRBJ2-2
D: TRBD2
V: TRBV9

CDR3: CASSSGTGFSYEQYF
DNA: TGCGCCAGCAGCTCCGGGACAGGGTTCTCCTACGAGCAGTACTTC
size: -
J: TRBJ2-7
D: TRBD1
V: TRBV5-1

CDR3: CASSFFSYEQYF
DNA: TGTGCCAGCAGCTTCTTCTCCTACGAGCAGTACTTC
size: -
J: TRBJ2-7
D: -
V: TRBV7-2

CDR3: CASSYPGLAEYEQYF
DNA: TGTGCCAGCAGTTACCCGGGACTAGCGGAGTACGAGCAGTACTTC
size: few
J: TRBJ2-7
D: TRBD2
V: TRBV6-2/TRBV6-3

CDR3: CASSYSGARIFHEQYF
DNA: TGTGCCAGCAGTTACTCTGGGGCACGGATCTTCCACGAGCAGTACTTC
size: -
J: TRBJ2-7
D: -
V: TRBV6-2/TRBV6-3